Presented here are 13 T cell receptor beta chains from one specimen sequenced in a study of T cells in Graves' hyperthyroidism and ophthalmopathy. Amplification of TCR beta CDR3 regions used RNA as the template. The HTBI primer set served for first-round RT-PCR of the TCR CDR3. TCRdb ran MiXCR on the multiplex PCR reads and lists one entry per CDR3 protein. Of hundreds of thousands of distinct CDR3 sequences in the sample, 16% were seen once. Sequencing used blood. These receptors all come from a woman in her 40s with Graves' ophthalmopathy.

This clonotype was counted a few times. The V gene is TRBV7-9, the J gene TRBJ1-2; D call uncertain. Per germline, CDR1 SEHNR and CDR2 FQNEAQ (reference sequence). Trimming stripped 5 bases from V and 2 bases from J, with 15 bases between. The CDR3 contains 15 residues. CDR3 bases: TGTGCCAGCAGCCCCAGCTCCCCCGCAAACTATGGCTACACCTTC. As protein: CASSPSSPANYGYTF.

This clonotype was observed at least ten times. The V and J genes are TRBV18 and TRBJ1-4, with 8 bases lining up with TRBD1. Germline loops: CDR1 KGHSH, CDR2 LQKENI. V was pared by 6 bases and J by 8 bases, with 8 bases of the junction left unmatched. The CDR3 runs to 14 residues. The CDR3: CASSAVTGDEKLFF. CDR3 sequence (DNA): TGTGCCAGCTCCGCGGTGACAGGGGACGAAAAACTGTTTTTT. Filled out from reference TRBV18 and TRBJ1-4, the complete variable domain reads NAGVMQNPRHLVRRRGQEARLRCSPMKGHSHVYWYRQLPEEGLKFMVYLQKENIIDESGMPKERFSAEFPKEGPSILRIQQVVRGDSAAYFCASSAVTGDEKLFFGSGTQLSVL.

This clonotype was counted a single time. A much larger clone lies a single base off, so this may be a read error. This rearrangement joins TRBV6-1 to TRBJ2-3; TRBD2 matches at 13 bases. This CDR3 is 16 amino acids long. Germline V gene lookup returns CDR1 MNHNS and CDR2 SASEGT. With 3 bases clipped from V and 2 bases from J, the junction kept 2 bases outside the gene matches. As DNA, the CDR3 is TGTGCCAGCAGTGAGACTAGCGGGGGGACCACAGATACGCAGTATTTT. This encodes CASSETSGGTTDTQYF.

CDR3 sequence: CASSRQESSNTGELFF. DNA of the CDR3: TGCGCCAGCAGTCGACAGGAAAGCTCGAACACCGGGGAGCTGTTTTTT. V and J are TRBV4-1 and TRBJ2-2; possibly TRBD1 for D (6 bases). V was clipped by 6 bases and J by 0 bases, with 14 bases between them. This CDR3 spans 16 amino acids. Germline loops: CDR1 MGHRA, CDR2 YSYEKL.

V and J are TRBV7-9 and TRBJ2-2; unclear D gene. CDR1 and CDR2 from the germline V gene are SEHNR and FQNEAQ (reference sequence). The CDR3 sequence is 12 residues long. V lost 8 bases, J lost 0 bases, and 4 bases lay in between. CDR3 sequence reads: CASFPNTGELFF. Here the CDR3 DNA reads TGTGCCAGCTTCCCGAACACCGGGGAGCTGTTTTTT. Full variable domain (missing parts from reference TRBV7-9 and TRBJ2-2): DTGVSQNPRHKITKRGQNVTFRCDPISEHNRLYWYRQTLGQGPEFLTYFQNEAQLEKSRLLSDRFSAERPKGSFSTLEIQRTEQGDSAMYLCASFPNTGELFFGEGSRLTVL.

This CDR3 reads CASSPGIPLYEQYF. The CDR3 DNA reads as TGTGCCAGCAGCCCCGGGATCCCTTTGTACGAGCAGTACTTC. The chain joins TRBV27 to TRBJ2-7; D is perhaps TRBD2 (5 bases). The CDR3 length is 14 residues. The germline gives CDR1 MNHEY, CDR2 SMNVEV (reference sequence). V lost 6 bases and J lost 4, with 16 bases in between.

The chain joins TRBV19 to TRBJ2-1; 9 bases are shared with TRBD1. In germline, CDR1 is LNHDA, CDR2 SQIVND (reference sequence). V shed 0 bases, J shed 7 bases, and the junction held 13 bases outside the gene matches. This CDR3 has 18 residues. This CDR3 is CASSIDGAGQGFWNEQFF. The DNA for the CDR3 is TGTGCCAGTAGTATAGACGGCGCGGGACAGGGTTTTTGGAATGAGCAGTTCTTC.

This clonotype occurred many times. The rearrangement joins TRBV11-1 to TRBJ1-2; D is perhaps TRBD1 (6 bases). Trimming took 5 bases from V and 2 from J, leaving 12 bases between them. Germline V CDR1 and CDR2: SGHAT, FQDESV (reference sequence). This CDR3 region has 14 residues. The DNA for the CDR3 is TGTGCCAGCAGCCCATATCAGGGGAACTATGGCTACACCTTC. Protein product: CASSPYQGNYGYTF.

The table lists this clonotype with many counts. The chain uses TRBV11-3 and TRBJ2-5, with 16 positions matching TRBD2. In germline, CDR1 is SGHNT, CDR2 YENEEA. J gave up 5 bases and V 5 bases, and 8 bases lay outside the gene matches. The CDR3 is 17 residues long. The CDR3 bases are TGTGCCAGCAGCGAGGGACTAGCGGGAGGGCCGACGGAGACCCAGTACTTC. The encoded protein is CASSEGLAGGPTETQYF.

A word on this clonotype: Just one base apart from a much larger clone, this may be a read error. The gene calls are TRBV3-1 and TRBJ1-1; D possibly corresponds to TRBD1 (6 bases). CDR1 LGHDT and CDR2 YNNKEL come from the germline V gene (reference sequence). The CDR3 has 14 residues. The ends were cut back, 5 bases at V and 4 bases at J, with 14 bases in the middle. CDR3 sequence reads: CASSYRAGATEAFF. The CDR3 DNA follows: TGTGCCAGCAGCTACCGCGCGGGGGCCACTGAAGCTTTCTTT.

The chain recombines TRBV29-1 with TRBJ1-1, with TRBD1 identical over 7 bases. This CDR3 is built from 14 residues. J gave up 5 bases and V 4 bases, and 10 bases lay outside the gene matches. Per the germline V gene, CDR1 is SQVTM and CDR2 is ANQGSEA. The CDR3 DNA reads as TGCAGCGTTGCGACTTTAACAGGGGAAACTGAAGCTTTCTTT. Translated, it gives CSVATLTGETEAFF.

This clonotype was seen more than once but under ten times. The chain recombines TRBV3-1 with TRBJ2-4, with D perhaps TRBD1 or TRBD2 (5 bases each). Trimming removed 1 base at V and 6 bases at J, with 25 bases between. The CDR3 is 19 residues long. Per the germline V gene, CDR1 is LGHDT and CDR2 is YNNKEL (reference sequence). This chain's CDR3 is CASSQGGTTLWGIRNIQYF. Written as DNA, the CDR3 is TGTGCCAGCAGCCAAGGAGGGACCACTTTATGGGGTATCAGAAACATTCAGTACTTC. Based on the CDR3 plus reference TRBV3-1 and TRBJ2-4, the full variable domain is DTAVSQTPKYLVTQMGNDKSIKCEQNLGHDTMYWYKQDSKKFLKIMFSYNNKELIINETVPNRFSPKSPDKAHLNLHINSLELGDSAVYFCASSQGGTTLWGIRNIQYFGAGTRLSVL.

Remarks on this clonotype: Given a much more abundant clone one base away, this may be a read error. V usage is TRBV2 and J usage is TRBJ1-5; D gene ambiguous. This CDR3 region has 13 residues. CDR1 and CDR2 (germline): SNHLY, FYNNEI. The CDR3 loop reads CVSSSEENQPQHF. Written as DNA, the CDR3 is TGTGTCAGCAGCTCCGAGGAAAATCAGCCCCAGCATTTT.